This T cell receptor (beta chain) was retrieved from a study of shared clonotypes between healthy human individuals. Findings and limits, study-wide: Represented diversity, genetic and exposure-history alike, was limited by few donors.

Study donors comprised healthy, HIV-negative adults devoid of recent acute infection or vaccination. All donors were Caucasian adults living in Nashville, Tennessee. This clone came up a few times. The antigen is not known. This sample also contains other DNA sequences that code for the same CDR3. CDR1 is SGHTA and CDR2 is FQGNSA in the germline V gene. V lost 5 bases, J lost 6 bases, and 1 base stayed unmatched. The CDR3 runs to 12 residues. The replicate PCRs on unsorted PBMC were given approximately 300 ng DNA, which is 25,000 to 30,000 T cell genomes. The table came from immunoSEQ multiplex PCR; TCRdb's copy has only in-frame clones and leaves some out. There are hundreds of thousands of clones in the sample; about 74% occur only once, and approximately 12% lies in the top ten.

This receptor was taken from a woman aged 40 to 50 in good health. Some clones in this sample may be carry-over from other donors' samples. The sample taken for sequencing was PBMCs. The J gene is TRBJ2-7, the V gene TRBV7-2; 10 nucleotides line up with TRBD1. CDR3 sequence (DNA): TGTGCCAGCAGCCGGACAGGGGGCGAGCAGTACTTC. It translates to CASSRTGGEQYF.